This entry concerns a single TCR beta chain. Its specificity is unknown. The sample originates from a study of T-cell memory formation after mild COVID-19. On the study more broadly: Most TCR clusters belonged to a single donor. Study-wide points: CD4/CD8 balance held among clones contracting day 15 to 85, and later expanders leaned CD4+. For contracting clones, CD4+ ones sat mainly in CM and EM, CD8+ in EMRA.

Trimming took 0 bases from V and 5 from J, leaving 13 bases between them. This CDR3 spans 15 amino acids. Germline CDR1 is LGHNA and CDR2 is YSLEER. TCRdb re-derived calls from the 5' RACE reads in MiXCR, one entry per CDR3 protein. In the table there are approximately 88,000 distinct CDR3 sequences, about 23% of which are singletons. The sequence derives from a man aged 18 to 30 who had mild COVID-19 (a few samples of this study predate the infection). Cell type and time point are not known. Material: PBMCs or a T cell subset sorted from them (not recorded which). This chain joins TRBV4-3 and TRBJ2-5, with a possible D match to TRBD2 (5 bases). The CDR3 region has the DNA TGCGCCAGCAGCCAAGATTCGAGGACTTGGGAGACCCAGTACTTC. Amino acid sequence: CASSQDSRTWETQYF.